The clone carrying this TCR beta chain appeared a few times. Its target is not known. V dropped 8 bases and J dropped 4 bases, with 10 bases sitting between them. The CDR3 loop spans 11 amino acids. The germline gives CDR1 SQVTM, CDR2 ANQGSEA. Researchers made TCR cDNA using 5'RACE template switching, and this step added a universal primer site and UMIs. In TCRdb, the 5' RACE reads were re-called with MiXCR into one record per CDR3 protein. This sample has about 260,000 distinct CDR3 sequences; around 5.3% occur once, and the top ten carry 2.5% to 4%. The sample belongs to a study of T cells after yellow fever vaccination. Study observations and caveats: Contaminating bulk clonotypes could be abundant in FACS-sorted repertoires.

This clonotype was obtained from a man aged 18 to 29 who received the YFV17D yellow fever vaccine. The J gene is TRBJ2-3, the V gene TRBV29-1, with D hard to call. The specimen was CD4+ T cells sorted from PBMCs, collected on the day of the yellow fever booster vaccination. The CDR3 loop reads CSTQAADTQYF. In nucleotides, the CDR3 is TGCAGCACCCAGGCTGCAGATACGCAGTATTTT.